The present T cell receptor (beta chain) was sequenced within a study of Graves' ophthalmopathy and Graves' hyperthyroidism. On the study more broadly: Prior to any treatment, peripheral blood was collected at the time of initial diagnosis. Notes on the study in general: Ophthalmopathy progression prediction by the model yielded a sensitivity of about 69% and a specificity of just over 72%.

As for this clonotype: Antigen specificity is unknown.

Clinicians made diagnoses from clinical symptoms, serum thyroxine, TRAb, thyroid ultrasound and orbital computed tomography. V was cut by 1 base and J by 3 bases, with 13 bases left in between. This CDR3 region has 14 residues. Per the germline V gene, CDR1 is DFQATT and CDR2 is SNEGSKA (reference sequence). TCR beta CDR3 regions were amplified from RNA transcripts. Investigators did first-round RT-PCR with HTBI primers, then second-round multiplex PCR. MiXCR was run by TCRdb on the multiplex PCR reads, yielding one entry per CDR3 protein. This table has almost 750,000 distinct CDR3 sequences, around 40% appearing once.

The source of this sequence is an adult man with Graves' ophthalmopathy. The J gene is TRBJ2-7, the V gene TRBV20-1, with a weak D call TRBD2 (6 bases). Sequencing was done on a sample of peripheral blood. CDR3: CSARGGAGHYEQYF. CDR3 DNA sequence: TGCAGTGCTAGAGGAGGAGCGGGCCACTACGAGCAGTACTTC.